The rows below give T cell receptor beta chains drawn from one sample of a study of patients and donors after allogeneic stem cell transplantation. TCRdb redid the calling of the RT-PCR reads with MiXCR, one entry per CDR3 protein. This sample has about 960,000 distinct CDR3 sequences, with roughly 17% found just once. The sequenced sample consisted of blood, either unsorted or a sorted T cell fraction (not recorded which). These receptors all come from a human donor who was either an allogeneic HSCT recipient or a stem cell or donor lymphocyte infusion donor (not recorded which). It is not recorded whose cells these are; they may come from a transplant donor. Both conserved end residues are part of each CDR3. D genes are given only for firm matches. The size of a clone is reported for some rows only, either as once, few or many, or as a class for expanded clones.

TRBD1	few	TRBV12-3/TRBV12-4	13	TRBJ2-3	TGTGCCAGCAGTCACAGGGGCGGGTATACGCAGTATTTT	CASSHRGGYTQYF
NA	NA	TRBV5-1	12	TRBJ2-1	TGCGCCAGCAGCTCTGGCCCCCATGAGCAGTTCTTC	CASSSGPHEQFF
TRBD2	NA	TRBV12-3/TRBV12-4	17	TRBJ2-7	TGTGCCAGCTCCGGGGGTAGCGGGAGTCCCAGCTCCTACGAGCAGTACTTC	CASSGGSGSPSSYEQYF
TRBD1	NA	TRBV27	14	TRBJ1-1	TGTGCCAGCAGTCCGGCGGGACAGGGGGCGAGAGCTTTCTTT	CASSPAGQGARAFF
TRBD2	NA	TRBV4-1	18	TRBJ2-5	TGCGCCAGCAGCCATCCTTCAAGCGGGGGGGCCCTCCGGGAGACCCAGTACTTC	CASSHPSSGGALRETQYF
TRBD2	few	TRBV12-3/TRBV12-4	15	TRBJ2-5	TGTGCCAGCAGTCCCTACCTGGGACTAGAGGAGACCCAGTACTTC	CASSPYLGLEETQYF
NA	NA	TRBV20-1	12	TRBJ1-1	TGCAGTGCTAGAGATGCGGCGGCTGAAGCTTTCTTT	CSARDAAAEAFF
NA	few	TRBV27	18	TRBJ2-6	TGTGCCAGCAGTTTTGTTTACGAGGGTGGGGCATGGGCCAACGTCCTGACTTTC	CASSFVYEGGAWANVLTF
NA	few	TRBV12-3/TRBV12-4	14	TRBJ2-5	TGTGCCAGCAGTTTCAGCGGGCTAGCGGAGACCCAGTACTTC	CASSFSGLAETQYF
NA	once	TRBV29-1	11	TRBJ2-1	TGCAGCGGTGATTCGGGTAACGAGCAGTTCTTC	CSGDSGNEQFF
NA	few	TRBV20-1	12	TRBJ1-1	TGCAGTGCTAGTACGGGGGACACTGAAGCTTTCTTT	CSASTGDTEAFF
NA	NA	TRBV7-7	14	TRBJ2-1	TGTGCTAGCAGCTTACGGGCCGGGCCCAATGAGCAGTTCTTC	CASSLRAGPNEQFF
TRBD2	few	TRBV29-1	16	TRBJ2-1	TGCAGCGTTGCGGGCGGGGGGGCCCTTATCTACAATGAGCAGTTCTTC	CSVAGGGALIYNEQFF
NA	NA	TRBV6-1	16	TRBJ2-7	TGTGCCAGACAAAGGAGAGAGCCGGGTTCATGGGGGGAGCAGTACTTC	CARQRREPGSWGEQYF
NA	few	TRBV20-1	14	TRBJ1-5	TGCAGTGCTAGGGCCGGGGGCGGCAATCAGCCCCAGCATTTT	CSARAGGGNQPQHF
NA	NA	TRBV2	13	TRBJ1-1	TGTGCCAGCAGTGAAGAGTGGGGGACTGAAGCTTTCTTT	CASSEEWGTEAFF
TRBD2	NA	TRBV4-2	17	TRBJ2-1	TGTGCCAGCAGCCAAGAGGTCCCAGCGGGGGGTCTCAATGAGCAGTTCTTC	CASSQEVPAGGLNEQFF
TRBD1	few	TRBV12-3/TRBV12-4	15	TRBJ1-2	TGTGCCAGCAGTTTAGCAAGGACAGGCTTCTATGGCTACACCTTC	CASSLARTGFYGYTF
TRBD1	few	TRBV27	15	TRBJ1-2	TGTGCCAGCAGTTCACCGGGACAGGGGGCGAAGGGCTACACCTTC	CASSSPGQGAKGYTF
NA	many	TRBV5-1	15	TRBJ1-1	TGCGCCAGCAGCTTGGCGGGGGCGATGAACACTGAAGCTTTCTTT	CASSLAGAMNTEAFF
TRBD2	few	TRBV3-1	17	TRBJ2-1	TGTGCCAGCGGGGGAGCCGTGCAGGGCGGGAGGCGTAATGAGCAGTTCTTC	CASGGAVQGGRRNEQFF
NA	NA	TRBV9	12	TRBJ2-1	TGTGCCAGCAGCCCCACCCGGGACCCCGTTTTCTTC	CASSPTRDPVFF
TRBD1	many	TRBV12-3/TRBV12-4	15	TRBJ1-1	TGTGCCAGCAACCCGACAGGGTCTTTAGTCACTGAAGCTTTCTTT	CASNPTGSLVTEAFF
NA	few	TRBV18	13	TRBJ2-7	TGTGCCAGCTCACCAGGGGTTAACAACGAGCAGTACTTC	CASSPGVNNEQYF
NA	NA	TRBV9	15	TRBJ2-7	TGTGCCAGCAGCCCCTCTCCCGGACAGGAGGGCGAGCAGTACTTC	CASSPSPGQEGEQYF
NA	many	TRBV29-1	12	TRBJ1-5	TGCAGCGTTGCAGGGCGCAATCAGCCCCAGCATTTT	CSVAGRNQPQHF
NA	few	TRBV20-1	15	TRBJ1-4	TGCAGTGCTCACGGGGGGGGCCGGCCTAATGAAAAACTGTTTTTT	CSAHGGGRPNEKLFF
NA	few	TRBV6-5	14	TRBJ2-7	TGTGCCAGCAGTTACGCGGGTCCCGGGTACGAGCAGTACTTC	CASSYAGPGYEQYF
NA	few	TRBV6-2/TRBV6-3	13	TRBJ2-7	TGTGCCAGCAGCAACAGGGTTTCAAACGAGCAGTACTTC	CASSNRVSNEQYF
NA	many	TRBV4-3	16	TRBJ2-2	TGCGCCAGCAGCCAAGAACGGCTAGTCAACACCGGGGAGCTGTTTTTT	CASSQERLVNTGELFF
TRBD1	few	TRBV11-2	15	TRBJ1-4	TGTGCCAGCAGCTTAGATGGGACAGGGAACGAAAAACTGTTTTTT	CASSLDGTGNEKLFF
TRBD1	once	TRBV9	19	TRBJ2-6	TGTGCCAGCAGCGTCACCGGGACAGTGTATGGTTCTGGGGCCAACGTCCTGACTTTC	CASSVTGTVYGSGANVLTF
NA	NA	TRBV6-2/TRBV6-3	13	TRBJ1-6	TGTGCCAGCGAGGGCAGGGGAAAGTCACCCCTCCACTTT	CASEGRGKSPLHF
TRBD1	few	TRBV4-1	17	TRBJ2-7	TGCGCCAGCAGCCAAGTCTCAGGGGGACAGGGGTACTACGAGCAGTACTTC	CASSQVSGGQGYYEQYF
TRBD1	few	TRBV29-1	16	TRBJ2-4	TGCAGCGTGTTTTCCGGGACAGGGGTTGTTGAAAGCATTCAGTACTTC	CSVFSGTGVVESIQYF
TRBD2	NA	TRBV20-1	15	TRBJ2-1	TGCAGTGCCAAGGAACCGGGACTAGCGGGGGGGCCGCAGTTCTTC	CSAKEPGLAGGPQFF
TRBD1	many	TRBV20-1	13	TRBJ1-5	TGCAGTGCTGCGGACAGGGGAGGTCAGCCCCAGCATTTT	CSAADRGGQPQHF
NA	few	TRBV12-3/TRBV12-4	12	TRBJ1-2	TGTGCCAGCAGTCCCTCGCACTATGGCTACACCTTC	CASSPSHYGYTF
NA	NA	TRBV30	13	TRBJ1-1	TGTGCCTGGGGGAATCCTGGACAGAGGAAAGCTTTCTTT	CAWGNPGQRKAFF
NA	NA	TRBV20-1	14	TRBJ2-7	TGCAGTGCCCCGGGCTACCCTACTGACCACGAGCAGTACTTC	CSAPGYPTDHEQYF
TRBD2	NA	TRBV5-1	19	TRBJ2-3	TGCGCCAGCAGCTCCGGACTAGCGGGAGGGACCCCTGTCACAGATACGCAGTATTTT	CASSSGLAGGTPVTDTQYF
TRBD2	NA	TRBV6-1	16	TRBJ2-1	TGTGCCAGTCAAACTAAGGGGACTAGGGGAATGGGTGAGCAGTTCTTC	CASQTKGTRGMGEQFF
NA	NA	TRBV5-1	15	TRBJ2-2	TGCGCCAGCAGCCAACAGACACCTAACACCGGGGAGCTGTTTTTT	CASSQQTPNTGELFF
NA	NA	TRBV9	15	TRBJ1-1	TGTGCCAGCAGCGTAGGTGCAGGACAGAACACTGAAGCTTTCTTT	CASSVGAGQNTEAFF
NA	few	TRBV4-1	14	TRBJ1-1	TGCGCCAGCAGCCACCGGGTTGGGAACACTGAAGCTTTCTTT	CASSHRVGNTEAFF
NA	few	TRBV6-5	16	TRBJ2-7	TGTGCCAGCAGTTACTCGAGGGTCGGCGCCTCCTACGAGCAGTACTTC	CASSYSRVGASYEQYF
NA	few	TRBV5-1	13	TRBJ2-7	TGCGCCAGCAGGCCGGACCCCTCCTACGAGCAGTACTTC	CASRPDPSYEQYF
NA	many	TRBV5-1	15	TRBJ1-1	TGCGCCAGCAGCTTGGAAGGACAGCTGAACACTGAAGCTTTCTTT	CASSLEGQLNTEAFF
NA	NA	TRBV7-9	16	TRBJ1-2	TGTGCCAGCAGCTTAGAAGGGACACGTGTAAGGGGAGGCTACACCTTC	CASSLEGTRVRGGYTF
NA	NA	TRBV20-1	14	TRBJ2-5	TGCAGTGCTAGAGGACGGACCGCTCAAGAGACCCAGTACTTC	CSARGRTAQETQYF
NA	NA	TRBV7-2	14	TRBJ2-2	TGTGCCAGCAGCTTCCGACCTTACACCGGGGAGCTGTTTTTT	CASSFRPYTGELFF
NA	NA	TRBV12-3/TRBV12-4	18	TRBJ2-5	TGTGCCAGCAGTTCAGGTCTTAGGGTTCCATGGGAGCAAGAGACCCAGTACTTC	CASSSGLRVPWEQETQYF
NA	few	TRBV27	14	TRBJ1-2	TGTGCCAGCAGTCAGGGACGGAGCAACTATGGCTACACCTTC	CASSQGRSNYGYTF
TRBD1	NA	TRBV20-1	13	TRBJ2-5	TGCAGTGCTAGGGACAGGCTAGACGTGACCCAGTACTTC	CSARDRLDVTQYF
NA	many	TRBV7-8	15	TRBJ1-6	TGTGCCAGCAGCTTAGCACAGGGAATGAGTTCACCCCTCCACTTT	CASSLAQGMSSPLHF
NA	few	TRBV20-1	12	TRBJ2-3	TGCAGTGCTATCAGAAGGGCAGATACGCAGTATTTT	CSAIRRADTQYF
NA	NA	TRBV20-1	15	TRBJ2-4	TGCAGTGCTAGGCCCGGGACTGAACTTAAAAACATTCAGTACTTC	CSARPGTELKNIQYF
TRBD1	NA	TRBV7-8	15	TRBJ2-5	TGTGCCAGCAGCTTAGCCGGACAGGGCTTGGAGACCCAGTACTTC	CASSLAGQGLETQYF